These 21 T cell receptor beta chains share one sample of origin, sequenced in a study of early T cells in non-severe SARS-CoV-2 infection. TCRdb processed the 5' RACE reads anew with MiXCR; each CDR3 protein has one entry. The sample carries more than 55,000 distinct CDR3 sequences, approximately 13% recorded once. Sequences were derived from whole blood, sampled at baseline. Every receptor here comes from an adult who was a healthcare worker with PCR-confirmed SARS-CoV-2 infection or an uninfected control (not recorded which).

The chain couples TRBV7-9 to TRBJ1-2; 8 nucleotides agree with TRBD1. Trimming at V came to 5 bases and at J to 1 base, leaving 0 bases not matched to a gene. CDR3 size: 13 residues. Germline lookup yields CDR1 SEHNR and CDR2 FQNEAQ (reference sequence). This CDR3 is CASSTGGNYGYTF. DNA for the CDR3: TGTGCCAGCAGCACAGGGGGTAACTATGGCTACACCTTC.

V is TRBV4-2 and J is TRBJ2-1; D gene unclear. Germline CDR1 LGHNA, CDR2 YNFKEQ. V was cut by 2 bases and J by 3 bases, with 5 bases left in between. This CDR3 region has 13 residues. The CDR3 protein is CASSQNSYNEQFF. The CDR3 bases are TGTGCCAGCAGCCAAAACAGCTACAATGAGCAGTTCTTC.

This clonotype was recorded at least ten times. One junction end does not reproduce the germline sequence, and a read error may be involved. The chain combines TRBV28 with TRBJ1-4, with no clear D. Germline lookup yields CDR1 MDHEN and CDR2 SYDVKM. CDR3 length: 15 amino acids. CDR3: CASSFPAETNEKLFF. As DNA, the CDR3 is TGTGCCAGCAGTTTTCCGGCGGAAACTAATGAAAAACTTTTTTTT.

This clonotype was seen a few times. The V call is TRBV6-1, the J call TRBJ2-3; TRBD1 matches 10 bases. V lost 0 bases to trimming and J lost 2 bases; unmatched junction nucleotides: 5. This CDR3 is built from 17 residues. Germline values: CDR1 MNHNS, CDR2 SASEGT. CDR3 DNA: TGTGCCAGCAGTGAAGCCGCCGGGACAGGGGTCACAGATACGCAGTATTTT. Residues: CASSEAAGTGVTDTQYF.

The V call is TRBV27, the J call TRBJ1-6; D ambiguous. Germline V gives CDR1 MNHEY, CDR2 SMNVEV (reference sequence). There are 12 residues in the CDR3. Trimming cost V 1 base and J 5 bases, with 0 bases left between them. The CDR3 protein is CASSLYNSPLHF. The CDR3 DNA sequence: TGTGCCAGCAGTTTATATAATTCACCCCTCCACTTT.

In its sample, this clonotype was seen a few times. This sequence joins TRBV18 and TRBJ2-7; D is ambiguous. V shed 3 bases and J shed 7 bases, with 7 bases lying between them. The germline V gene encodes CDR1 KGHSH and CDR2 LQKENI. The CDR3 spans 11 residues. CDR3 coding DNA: TGTGCCAGCTCACCTGGTCGGGAGCAGTACTTC. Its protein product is CASSPGREQYF.

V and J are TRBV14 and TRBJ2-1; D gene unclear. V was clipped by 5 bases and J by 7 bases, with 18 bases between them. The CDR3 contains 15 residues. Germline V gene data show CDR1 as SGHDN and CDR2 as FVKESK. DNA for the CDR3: TGTGCCAGCAGCTCTCCGTTCACCTTGAGGAATGAGCAGTTCTTC. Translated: CASSSPFTLRNEQFF.

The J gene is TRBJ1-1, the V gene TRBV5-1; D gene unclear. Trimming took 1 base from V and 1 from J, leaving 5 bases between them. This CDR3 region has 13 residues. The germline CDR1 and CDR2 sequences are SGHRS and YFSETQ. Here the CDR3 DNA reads TGCGCCAGCAGCTTGACAACGAACACTGAAGCTTTCTTT. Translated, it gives CASSLTTNTEAFF.

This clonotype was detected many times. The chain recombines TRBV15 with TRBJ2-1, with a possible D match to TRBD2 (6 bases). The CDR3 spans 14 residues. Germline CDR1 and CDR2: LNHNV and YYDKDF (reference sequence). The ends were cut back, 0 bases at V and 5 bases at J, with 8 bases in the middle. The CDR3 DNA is TGTGCCACCAGCAGAGATGGAGGGAACAATGAGCAGTTCTTC. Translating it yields CATSRDGGNNEQFF.

The CDR3 protein is CASSEKVKVPNSPLHF. CDR3 coding DNA: TGTGCCAGCAGTGAAAAGGTCAAGGTACCTAATTCACCCCTCCACTTT. This rearrangement joins TRBV6-1 to TRBJ1-6; D unclear. Germline V gives CDR1 MNHNS, CDR2 SASEGT. Trimming removed 2 bases at V and 6 bases at J, with 14 bases between. This CDR3 has 16 amino acids.

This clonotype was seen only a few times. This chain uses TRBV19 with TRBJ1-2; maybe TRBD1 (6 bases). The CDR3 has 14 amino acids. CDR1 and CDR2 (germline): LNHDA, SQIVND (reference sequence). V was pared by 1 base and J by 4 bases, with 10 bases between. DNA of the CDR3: TGTGCCAGTAGTATAGGGCAGGGGACCTATGGCTACACCTTC. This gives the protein CASSIGQGTYGYTF.

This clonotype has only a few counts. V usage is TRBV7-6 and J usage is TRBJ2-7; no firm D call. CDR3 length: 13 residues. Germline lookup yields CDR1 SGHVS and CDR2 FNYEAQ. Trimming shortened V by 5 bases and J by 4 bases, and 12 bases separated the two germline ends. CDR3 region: CASSPGGRYEQYF. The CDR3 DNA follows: TGTGCCAGCAGCCCAGGTGGGCGTTACGAGCAGTACTTC.

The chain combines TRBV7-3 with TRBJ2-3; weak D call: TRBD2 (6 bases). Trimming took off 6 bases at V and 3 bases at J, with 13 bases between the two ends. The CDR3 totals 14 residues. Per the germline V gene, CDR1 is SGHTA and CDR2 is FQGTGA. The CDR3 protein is CASSETSDTDTQYF. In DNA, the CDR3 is TGTGCCAGCAGTGAGACTAGTGATACAGATACGCAGTATTTT.

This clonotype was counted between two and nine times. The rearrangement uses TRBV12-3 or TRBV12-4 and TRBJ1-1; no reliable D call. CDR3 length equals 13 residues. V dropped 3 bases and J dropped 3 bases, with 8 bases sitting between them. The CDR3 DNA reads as TGTGCCAGCAGTTTTAGAGAGTACACTGAAGCTTTCTTT. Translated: CASSFREYTEAFF.

DNA for the CDR3: TGCAGCGTTAGGGACAGGGGATACGAGCAGTACTTC. It translates to CSVRDRGYEQYF. The chain joins TRBV29-1 to TRBJ2-7; 10 bases fit TRBD1. Per germline, CDR1 SQVTM and CDR2 ANQGSEA. The CDR3 contains 12 residues. The V and J ends lost 5 bases and 4 bases, in that order; junction bases with no gene match: 2.

The CDR3 is CASATGGGYNEQFF. The CDR3 region has the DNA TGTGCCAGTGCGACCGGGGGGGGTTACAATGAGCAGTTCTTC. V and J are TRBV19 and TRBJ2-1; TRBD2 matches 8 bases. Trimming took 8 bases from V and 4 from J; bases not matched to a gene: 7. Per germline, CDR1 LNHDA and CDR2 SQIVND (reference sequence). The CDR3 runs to 14 residues.

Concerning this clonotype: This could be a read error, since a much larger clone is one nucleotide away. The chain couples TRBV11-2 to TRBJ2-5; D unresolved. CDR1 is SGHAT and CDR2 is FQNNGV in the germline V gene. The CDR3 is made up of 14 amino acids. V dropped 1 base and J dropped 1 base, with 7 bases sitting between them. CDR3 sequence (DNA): TGTGCCAGCAGCTTAGGAGCCCTCCAAGAGACCCAGTACTTC. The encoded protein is CASSLGALQETQYF.

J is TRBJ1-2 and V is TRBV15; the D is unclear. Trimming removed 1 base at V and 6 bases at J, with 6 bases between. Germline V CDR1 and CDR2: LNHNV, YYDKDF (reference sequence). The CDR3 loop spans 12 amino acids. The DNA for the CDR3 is TGTGCCACCAGCAGAGCGTCTGATGGCTACACCTTC. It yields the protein CATSRASDGYTF.

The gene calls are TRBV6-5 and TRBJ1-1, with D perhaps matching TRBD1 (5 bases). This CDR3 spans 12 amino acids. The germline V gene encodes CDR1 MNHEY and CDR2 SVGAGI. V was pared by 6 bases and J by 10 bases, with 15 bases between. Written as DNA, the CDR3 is TGTGCCAGCAGCCGCGGGGGAGGATCAGCTTTCTTT. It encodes CASSRGGGSAFF.

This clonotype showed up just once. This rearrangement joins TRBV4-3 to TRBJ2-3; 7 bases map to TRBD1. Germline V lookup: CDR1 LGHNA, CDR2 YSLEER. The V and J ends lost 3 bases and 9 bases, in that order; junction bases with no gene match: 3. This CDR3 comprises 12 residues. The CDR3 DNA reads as TGCGCCAGCAGCCACGGGGACAGCACGCAGTATTTT. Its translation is CASSHGDSTQYF.

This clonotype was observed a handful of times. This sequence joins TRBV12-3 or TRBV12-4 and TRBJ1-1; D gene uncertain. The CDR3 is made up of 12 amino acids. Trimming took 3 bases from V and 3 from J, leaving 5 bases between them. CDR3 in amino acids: CASSFRDTEAFF. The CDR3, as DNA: TGTGCCAGCAGTTTTAGGGACACTGAAGCTTTCTTT.